The 18 T cell receptor beta chains below come from one sample, sequenced in a study of T cells in Graves' hyperthyroidism and ophthalmopathy. Researchers took RNA transcripts and amplified the TCR beta CDR3 regions from them. With the HTBI primer set, the TCR CDR3 went through a first round of RT-PCR. TCRdb processed the multiplex PCR reads anew with MiXCR; each CDR3 protein has one entry. The sample shows more than 300,000 distinct CDR3 sequences, approximately 13% of them seen only once. The sample was blood. The receptors come from a young woman with Graves' hyperthyroidism.

This clonotype turned up a few times. The genes are TRBV7-2 and TRBJ1-2; D is unclear. Trimming took off 3 bases at V and 7 bases at J, with 6 bases between the two ends. CDR3 length: 11 amino acids. From germline, CDR1 is SGHTA and CDR2 FQGNSA. CDR3 residues: CASSFFTGYTF. CDR3 nucleotide sequence: TGTGCCAGCAGCTTCTTTACTGGCTACACCTTC.

A few counts support this clonotype. This chain uses TRBV18 with TRBJ2-7; D call uncertain. Trimming stripped 3 bases from V and 3 bases from J, with 9 bases between. The CDR3 totals 13 residues. Germline V CDR1 and CDR2: KGHSH, LQKENI. CDR3 sequence: CASSPTRFYEQYF. CDR3 coding DNA: TGTGCCAGCTCACCGACGCGTTTCTACGAGCAGTACTTC.

A few counts support this clonotype. CDR3 protein: CASNEEGPGELFF. CDR3 sequence (DNA): TGTGCCAGTAATGAGGAAGGGCCCGGGGAGCTGTTTTTT. V gene TRBV19 combines with J gene TRBJ2-2; D is ambiguous. V lost 7 bases to trimming and J lost 6 bases, with 12 bases between them. This CDR3 spans 13 amino acids. Germline V CDR1 and CDR2: LNHDA, SQIVND (reference sequence).

This clonotype has at least ten counts. CDR3 sequence (DNA): TGTGCCAGCTCACAGCAGGACAGGGATTATGCTGAAGCTTTCTTT. Its translation is CASSQQDRDYAEAFF. The rearrangement uses TRBV18 and TRBJ1-1; 8 positions match TRBD1. Unmatched junction bases numbered 10, after V lost 4 bases and J lost 6 bases. The CDR3 runs to 15 residues. Per the germline V gene, CDR1 is KGHSH and CDR2 is LQKENI.

The table lists this clonotype with many counts. The CDR3 spells CASKEGSSYEQYF. The CDR3 DNA reads TGTGCCAGCAAAGAGGGCAGTTCCTACGAGCAGTACTTC. The chain links TRBV28 to TRBJ2-7, with D possibly matching TRBD2 (5 bases). The CDR3 extends over 13 amino acids. Per germline, CDR1 MDHEN and CDR2 SYDVKM. Trimming removed 7 bases at V and 1 base at J, with 11 bases between.

This clonotype has only a few counts. The chain combines TRBV7-2 with TRBJ2-5, with D perhaps TRBD1 (6 bases). This CDR3 spans 13 amino acids. Germline CDR1 is SGHTA and CDR2 is FQGNSA. V lost 5 bases and J lost 5, with 12 bases in between. CDR3: CASSTTGAETQYF. CDR3 coding DNA: TGTGCCAGCAGCACGACAGGTGCCGAGACCCAGTACTTC.

This clonotype was counted many times. The V call is TRBV19, the J call TRBJ2-7; the D gene is possibly TRBD1 (5 bases). This CDR3 is built from 14 residues. V was cut by 4 bases and J by 0 bases, with 10 bases left in between. Germline CDR1 LNHDA, CDR2 SQIVND (reference sequence). The CDR3 reads CASSKTAFSYEQYF. CDR3 DNA: TGTGCCAGTAGTAAGACAGCCTTCTCCTACGAGCAGTACTTC. The full variable domain, completed using reference TRBV19 and TRBJ2-7, is DGGITQSPKYLFRKEGQNVTLSCEQNLNHDAMYWYRQDPGQGLRLIYYSQIVNDFQKGDIAEGYSVSREKKESFPLTVTSAQKNPTAFYLCASSKTAFSYEQYFGPGTRLTVT.

The chain has TRBV7-9 and TRBJ2-7; TRBD2 is a possible D gene (6 bases). The CDR3 sequence is 19 residues long. Per the germline V gene, CDR1 is SEHNR and CDR2 is FQNEAQ (reference sequence). Between the trimmed V and J ends, which lost 4 bases and 1 base, there was a span of 26 bases. The CDR3 reads CASSSFKDIHGRLSYEQYF. For the CDR3, the DNA is TGTGCCAGCAGCTCCTTCAAAGATATTCATGGGAGGCTATCCTACGAGCAGTACTTC.

This clonotype was found many times. The chain couples TRBV7-2 to TRBJ2-1; D gene ambiguous. Germline lookup yields CDR1 SGHTA and CDR2 FQGNSA. The V gene lost 1 base and the J gene lost 9 bases, with 16 bases spanning the gap. This CDR3 is 15 amino acids long. CDR3 protein: CASSLGTRFVGEQFF. The CDR3 DNA is TGTGCCAGCAGCTTAGGGACGAGATTTGTGGGTGAGCAGTTCTTC.

This clonotype was counted at least ten times. The rearrangement links TRBV6-1 to TRBJ1-3; 7 nucleotides align to TRBD1. Germline V gene data show CDR1 as MNHNS and CDR2 as SASEGT. The V gene end was trimmed by 7 bases and the J gene end by 4 bases; junction bases not matched to a gene: 16. The CDR3 spans 17 residues. This CDR3 reads CASNLQGTLAPGNTIYF. CDR3 DNA: TGTGCCAGCAACTTACAGGGGACCCTGGCTCCCGGAAACACCATATATTTT.

This clonotype was found many times. The chain carries TRBV12-3 or TRBV12-4 and TRBJ2-7, with 10 nucleotides matching TRBD2. The CDR3 is 14 residues long. The junction had 7 bases not matched to a gene; V was cut back by 6 bases and J by 5 bases. CDR3 sequence reads: CASSKAGGQDEQYF. The CDR3 DNA is TGTGCCAGCAGCAAAGCGGGAGGGCAGGACGAGCAGTACTTC.

In its sample, this clonotype was seen many times. The chain joins TRBV28 to TRBJ1-1; D unresolved. CDR1 MDHEN and CDR2 SYDVKM come from the germline V gene. This CDR3 is 15 amino acids long. With 1 base removed from V and 1 base from J, the gap between germline ends came to 10 bases. CDR3 nucleotides: TGTGCCAGCAGTTTATCTTCCTCATCGAACACTGAAGCTTTCTTT. Its protein is CASSLSSSSNTEAFF.

On this clonotype: A clone one base away is much larger, so this may be a read error. This chain links TRBV11-1 with TRBJ2-3; 8 bases are shared with TRBD2. The CDR3 has 16 amino acids. Germline V gives CDR1 SGHAT, CDR2 FQDESV (reference sequence). CDR3 region: CASSPGLEEVTGTQYF. CDR3 coding DNA: TGTGCCAGCAGCCCGGGACTAGAGGAGGTCACAGGTACGCAGTATTTT.

This clonotype was recorded at least ten times. The chain recombines TRBV20-1 with TRBJ2-5; no clear D. Germline-derived CDR1 and CDR2 are DFQATT and SNEGSKA (reference sequence). This CDR3 is 14 amino acids long. Trimming left V 1 base short and J 5 bases short, with 14 bases between. The CDR3 here is CSARAPLSGETQYF. The CDR3, as DNA: TGCAGTGCTAGAGCCCCCTTAAGTGGCGAGACCCAGTACTTC.

The rearrangement joins TRBV27 to TRBJ2-3, with D possibly being TRBD1 (5 bases). The CDR3 is made up of 14 amino acids. Germline V gene sequence: CDR1 MNHEY, CDR2 SMNVEV (reference sequence). The V end lost 9 bases, the J end lost 0 bases, and 13 bases lay between the germline ends. CDR3 DNA: TGTGCCAGGCCCCCCCCAGGGAGCACAGATACGCAGTATTTT. It translates to CARPPPGSTDTQYF.

This clonotype was found a few times. The junction departs from the called germline gene at one end, perhaps through a read error. The chain uses TRBV3-1 and TRBJ2-1; D gene ambiguous. Germline lookup yields CDR1 LGHDT and CDR2 YNNKEL (reference sequence). This CDR3 has 11 amino acids. The CDR3 loop reads CASGHHNEQFF. The CDR3 region has the DNA TGTGCCAGCGGCCATCACAATGAGCAGTTCTTC.

Many counts were recorded for this clonotype. This may stem from a read error, because a much larger clone lies one nucleotide away. This sequence joins TRBV2 and TRBJ2-2; D remains unclear. V was trimmed by 6 bases and J by 7 bases, leaving 3 bases between them. CDR1 and CDR2 from the germline V gene are SNHLY and FYNNEI. The CDR3 totals 10 residues. The CDR3 nucleotides read TGTGCCAGCAGAAACGGGGAGCTGTTTTTT. It translates to CASRNGELFF.

The rearrangement uses TRBV6-1 and TRBJ2-4; no reliable D call. The germline V gene has CDR1 MNHNS and CDR2 SASEGT. The CDR3 runs 13 residues. V lost 3 bases, J lost 5 bases, and 8 bases lay in between. DNA for the CDR3: TGTGCCAGCAGTGATTCGGCCCAAAACATTCAGTACTTC. Translating gives CASSDSAQNIQYF.